Below are 19 T cell receptor beta chains sequenced from a single sample in a study of shared clonotypes between healthy human individuals. Measured with immunoSEQ multiplex PCR; TCRdb has only the in-frame clones, and not every one. Of about 730,000 clones listed, 55% to 80% were seen once; the top ten hold under 2%. The material sequenced was memory CD4+ T cells sorted from blood. Stated subset: CD45RA-negative fraction. Source of these receptors: a woman in her thirties in good health.

The V gene is TRBV5-4, the J gene TRBJ2-7; perhaps D is TRBD1 or TRBD2 (5 bases each). Germline V gene sequence: CDR1 SGHNT, CDR2 YYREEE (reference sequence). Trimming shortened V by 4 bases and J by 3 bases, and 14 bases separated the two germline ends. This CDR3 is 14 amino acids long. CDR3 loop: CASSPGTDSYEQYF. The CDR3 region has the DNA TGTGCCAGCAGCCCCGGGACCGACAGCTACGAGCAGTACTTC. The full variable domain, with the rest looked up from reference TRBV5-4 and TRBJ2-7, is ETGVTQSPTHLIKTRGQQVTLRCSSQSGHNTVSWYQQALGQGPQFIFQYYREEENGRGNFPPRFSGLQFPNYSSELNVNALELDDSALYLCASSPGTDSYEQYFGPGTRLTVT.

The chain links TRBV6-6 to TRBJ2-4; TRBD1 might be the D (6 bases). V was pared by 9 bases and J by 5 bases, with 14 bases between. Germline V gene lookup returns CDR1 MNHNY and CDR2 SVGAGI (reference sequence). This CDR3 region has 13 residues. As DNA, the CDR3 is TGTGCCAGTGGGGCAGGGGCGGAAAACATTCAGTACTTC. Translated, it gives CASGAGAENIQYF.

V usage is TRBV15 and J usage is TRBJ2-2; 10 positions agree with TRBD2. CDR3 length equals 16 residues. Germline assignment: CDR1 LNHNV and CDR2 YYDKDF (reference sequence). V lost 2 bases, J lost 6 bases, and 6 bases stayed unmatched. As DNA, the CDR3 is TGTGCCACCAGCAGACAGCCCGGGACTAGCGCCGGGGAGCTGTTTTTT. Protein sequence: CATSRQPGTSAGELFF.

The V gene is TRBV29-1, the J gene TRBJ1-1, with TRBD1 identical over 7 bases. The V gene end was trimmed by 2 bases and the J gene end by 5 bases; junction bases not matched to a gene: 8. Germline CDR1 is SQVTM and CDR2 is ANQGSEA. CDR3 size: 14 residues. Here the CDR3 DNA reads TGCAGCGTTGAAAAGGGGGCCCTCGGGACTGAAGCTTTCTTT. Protein product: CSVEKGALGTEAFF. Full variable domain (remainder filled in from reference TRBV29-1 and TRBJ1-1): SAVISQKPSRDICQRGTSLTIQCQVDSQVTMMFWYRQQPGQSLTLIATANQGSEATYESGFVIDKFPISRPNLTFSTLTVSNMSPEDSSIYLCSVEKGALGTEAFFGQGTRLTVV.

V gene TRBV21-1 combines with J gene TRBJ1-5. TRBV21-1 is recorded as a pseudogene. The CDR3 sequence is 13 residues long. The CDR3 reads CASRGWGGQPQHF. In DNA form, the CDR3 reads TGTGCCAGCAGGGGTTGGGGAGGTCAGCCCCAGCATTTT.

The J gene is TRBJ1-4, the V gene TRBV30; TRBD1 aligns across 10 bases. V lost 5 bases, J lost 8 bases, and 5 bases stayed unmatched. Germline lookup yields CDR1 GTSNPN and CDR2 SVGIG (reference sequence). The CDR3 loop spans 13 amino acids. The CDR3 DNA sequence: TGTGCCTGGCAGGGGACAGGGGTGGAAAAACTGTTTTTT. Translated, it gives CAWQGTGVEKLFF.

This clone showed up just a few times. A clone one base away is much larger, so this may be a read error. Different DNA sequences within this sample yield the same CDR3. This chain connects TRBV9 to TRBJ1-1, with TRBD1 matching over 9 bases. The CDR3 runs to 14 residues. Germline V gene sequence: CDR1 SGDLS, CDR2 YYNGEE. Unmatched junction bases numbered 0, after V lost 2 bases and J lost 1 base. The CDR3, as DNA: TGTGCCAGCAGCGTGGACAGGGGGAACACTGAAGCTTTCTTT. Its protein is CASSVDRGNTEAFF. Full variable domain (rest looked up from reference TRBV9 and TRBJ1-1): DSGVTQTPKHLITATGQRVTLRCSPRSGDLSVYWYQQSLDQGLQFLIQYYNGEERAKGNILERFSAQQFPDLHSELNLSSLELGDSALYFCASSVDRGNTEAFFGQGTRLTVV.

V and J are TRBV19 and TRBJ2-1, with 8 bases fitting TRBD1. With 5 bases clipped from V and 0 bases from J, the junction kept 3 bases outside the gene matches. CDR1 and CDR2 (germline): LNHDA, SQIVND (reference sequence). The CDR3 is 15 amino acids. The chain's CDR3 is CASSLTGGSYNEQFF. CDR3 DNA sequence: TGTGCCAGTAGTCTAACAGGGGGCTCCTACAATGAGCAGTTCTTC. The whole variable domain, remainder taken from reference TRBV19 and TRBJ2-1, is DGGITQSPKYLFRKEGQNVTLSCEQNLNHDAMYWYRQDPGQGLRLIYYSQIVNDFQKGDIAEGYSVSREKKESFPLTVTSAQKNPTAFYLCASSLTGGSYNEQFFGPGTRLTVL.

The rearrangement uses TRBV7-2 and TRBJ2-7; D not certain. Germline V lookup: CDR1 SGHTA, CDR2 FQGNSA. V shed 2 bases and J shed 6 bases, with 8 bases lying between them. The CDR3 runs to 12 residues. The CDR3 spells CASSLTRAEQYF. CDR3 in DNA: TGTGCCAGCAGCTTAACCCGAGCCGAGCAGTACTTC.

This clone has just one count. The chain couples TRBV2 to TRBJ1-5; no reliable D call. Germline V lookup: CDR1 SNHLY, CDR2 FYNNEI. The CDR3 sequence is 15 residues long. V was shortened by 9 bases and J by 1 base, with 16 bases between the two germline ends. CDR3 in DNA: TGTGCCAGTTCTCGGTCCTTTCGGAGCAATCAGCCCCAGCATTTT. Protein product: CASSRSFRSNQPQHF.

The chain uses TRBV6-5 and TRBJ1-2; 11 bases match TRBD1. Germline V gives CDR1 MNHEY, CDR2 SVGAGI. The V and J ends lost 4 bases and 6 bases, in that order; junction bases with no gene match: 7. There are 15 residues in the CDR3. The CDR3 nucleotides are TGTGCCAGCAGTTTCGGACAGGGGGCGAGAAATGGCTACACCTTC. It specifies CASSFGQGARNGYTF.

The chain joins TRBV5-1 to TRBJ2-5; 13 bases agree with TRBD2. The CDR3 is made up of 15 amino acids. The germline gives CDR1 SGHRS, CDR2 YFSETQ. The V and J ends lost 5 bases and 1 base, in that order; junction bases with no gene match: 2. CDR3 DNA sequence: TGCGCCAGCAGGGGACTAGCGGGAACCCAAGAGACCCAGTACTTC. Translating gives CASRGLAGTQETQYF.

This clone has only a few counts. The V gene is TRBV10-2, the J gene TRBJ2-7; no clear D gene. The V and J ends lost 7 bases and 6 bases respectively, with 16 bases between them. This CDR3 is built from 13 residues. CDR1 is WSHSY, CDR2 SAAADI, per germline. This CDR3 is CASMERLKPEQYF. Written as DNA, the CDR3 is TGCGCCAGCATGGAACGGCTCAAACCCGAGCAGTACTTC.

This sequence joins TRBV15 and TRBJ1-3; no reliable D call. Trimming took 0 bases from V and 10 from J, leaving 25 bases between them. CDR3 size: 18 residues. Germline V lookup: CDR1 LNHNV, CDR2 YYDKDF (reference sequence). For the CDR3, the DNA is TGTGCCACCAGCAGAGATATCTTACCAGGCGGACCCGGCGGGACCATATATTTT. It codes for CATSRDILPGGPGGTIYF.

V is TRBV28 and J is TRBJ1-1; a possible D gene is TRBD1 (5 bases). Trimming removed 2 bases at V and 4 bases at J, with 8 bases between. CDR3 size: 13 residues. The V gene's germline CDR1 is MDHEN and CDR2 SYDVKM. The DNA of the CDR3 is TGTGCCAGCAGTTTACAGGGCCCCACTGAAGCTTTCTTT. Amino acid sequence: CASSLQGPTEAFF.

CDR3 coding DNA: TGCGCCAGCACTACACTAGCGGGAGTTGACAATGAGCAGTTCTTC. Translation: CASTTLAGVDNEQFF. This chain connects TRBV5-1 to TRBJ2-1; 11 bases map to TRBD2. V gave up 6 bases and J gave up 5 bases; unmatched junction bases: 7. This CDR3 is 15 amino acids long. Germline CDR1 is SGHRS and CDR2 is YFSETQ.

The rearrangement uses TRBV27 and TRBJ1-2; 8 bases fit TRBD1. CDR1 and CDR2 from the germline V gene are MNHEY and SMNVEV (reference sequence). V shed 6 bases and J 5 bases; nucleotides not matched to a gene: 5. CDR3 length: 13 residues. CDR3 in DNA: TGTGCCAGCAGCTTGGACAGGGCATATGGCTACACCTTC. Translation: CASSLDRAYGYTF.

The count of this clone is one. The chain has TRBV18 and TRBJ2-3; perhaps TRBD2 as D (5 bases). The CDR3 contains 16 residues. Germline CDR1 is KGHSH and CDR2 is LQKENI. V was trimmed by 0 bases and J by 2 bases, leaving 12 bases between them. The CDR3 sequence is CASSPPSRLNTDTQYF. As DNA, the CDR3 is TGTGCCAGCTCACCACCTTCAAGACTAAACACAGATACGCAGTATTTT.

This clone appeared a few times. The CDR3 DNA sequence: TGTGCCAGCAGTCCCGGGACCGGAAGGAGGGACACTGAAGCTTTCTTT. This sequence encodes CASSPGTGRRDTEAFF. V usage is TRBV27 and J usage is TRBJ1-1; the D gene is possibly TRBD1 (5 bases). Germline lookup yields CDR1 MNHEY and CDR2 SMNVEV (reference sequence). Deletions cut 5 bases from V and 3 bases from J, with 19 bases between. This CDR3 region has 16 residues.